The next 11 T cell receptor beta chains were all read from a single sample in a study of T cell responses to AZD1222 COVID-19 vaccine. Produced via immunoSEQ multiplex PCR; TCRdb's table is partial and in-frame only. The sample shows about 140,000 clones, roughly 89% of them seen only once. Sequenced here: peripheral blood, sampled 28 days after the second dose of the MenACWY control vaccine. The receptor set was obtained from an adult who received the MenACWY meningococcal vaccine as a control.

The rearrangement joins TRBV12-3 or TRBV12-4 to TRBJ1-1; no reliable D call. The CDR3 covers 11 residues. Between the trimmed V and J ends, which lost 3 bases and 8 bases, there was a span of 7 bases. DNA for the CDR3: TGTGCCAGCAGTTTCGCCACGGAAGCTTTCTTT. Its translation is CASSFATEAFF.

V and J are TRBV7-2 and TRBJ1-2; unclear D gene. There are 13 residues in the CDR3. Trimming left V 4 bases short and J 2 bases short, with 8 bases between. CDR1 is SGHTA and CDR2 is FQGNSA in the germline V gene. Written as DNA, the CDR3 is TGTGCCAGCAGCTCGGACGTAAACTATGGCTACACCTTC. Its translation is CASSSDVNYGYTF.

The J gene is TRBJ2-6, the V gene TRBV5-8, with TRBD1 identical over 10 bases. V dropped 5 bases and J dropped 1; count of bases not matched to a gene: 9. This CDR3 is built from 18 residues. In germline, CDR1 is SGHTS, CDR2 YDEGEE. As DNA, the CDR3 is TGTGCCAGCAGACTAAGACAGGGGGCGGTGTCTGGGGCCAACGTCCTGACTTTC. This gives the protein CASRLRQGAVSGANVLTF.

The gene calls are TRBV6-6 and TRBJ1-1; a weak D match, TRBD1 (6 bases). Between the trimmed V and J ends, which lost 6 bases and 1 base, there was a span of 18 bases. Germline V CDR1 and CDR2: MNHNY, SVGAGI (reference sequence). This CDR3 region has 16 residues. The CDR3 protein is CASSGGWLTGNTEAFF. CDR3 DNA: TGTGCCAGCAGCGGAGGCTGGCTGACAGGGAACACTGAAGCTTTCTTT.

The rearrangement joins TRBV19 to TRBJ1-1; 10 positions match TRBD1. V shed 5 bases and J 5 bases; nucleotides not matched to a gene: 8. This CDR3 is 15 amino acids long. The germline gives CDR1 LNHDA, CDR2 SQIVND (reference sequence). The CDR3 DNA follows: TGTGCCAGTAGTCACCGGGACAGGGGTGAAACTGAAGCTTTCTTT. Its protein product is CASSHRDRGETEAFF.

The CDR3 region is CAIRGGDSNQPQHF. Written as DNA, the CDR3 is TGTGCCATCCGGGGAGGCGATAGCAATCAGCCCCAGCATTTT. This chain connects TRBV15 to TRBJ1-5; no clear D gene. The CDR3 spans 14 residues. V was pared by 10 bases and J by 0 bases, with 13 bases between. Per the germline V gene, CDR1 is LNHNV and CDR2 is YYDKDF (reference sequence).

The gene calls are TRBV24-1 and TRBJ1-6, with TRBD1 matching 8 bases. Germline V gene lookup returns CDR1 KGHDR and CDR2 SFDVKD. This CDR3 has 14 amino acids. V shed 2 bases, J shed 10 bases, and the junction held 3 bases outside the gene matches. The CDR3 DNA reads TGTGCCACCAGTGATTCAGGGGGCGGGTCACCCCTCCACTTT. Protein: CATSDSGGGSPLHF.

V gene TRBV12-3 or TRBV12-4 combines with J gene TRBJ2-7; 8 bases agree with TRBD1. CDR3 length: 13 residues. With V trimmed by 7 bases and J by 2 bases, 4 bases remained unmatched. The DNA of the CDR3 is TGTGCCAGCACCAAGACAGGGGCCTACGAGCAGTACTTC. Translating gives CASTKTGAYEQYF.

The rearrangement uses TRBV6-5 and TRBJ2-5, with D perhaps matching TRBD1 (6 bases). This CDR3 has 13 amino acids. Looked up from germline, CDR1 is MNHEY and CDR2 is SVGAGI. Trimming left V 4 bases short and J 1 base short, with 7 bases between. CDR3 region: CASSSDSQETQYF. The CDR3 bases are TGTGCCAGCAGTTCGGACAGCCAAGAGACCCAGTACTTC.

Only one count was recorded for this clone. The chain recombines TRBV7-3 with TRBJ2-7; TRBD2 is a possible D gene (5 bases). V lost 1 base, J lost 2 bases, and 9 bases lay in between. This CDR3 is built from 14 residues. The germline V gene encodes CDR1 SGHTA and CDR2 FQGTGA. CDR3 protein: CASSLNAGAYEQYF. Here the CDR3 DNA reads TGTGCCAGCAGCTTAAATGCGGGCGCCTACGAGCAGTACTTC.

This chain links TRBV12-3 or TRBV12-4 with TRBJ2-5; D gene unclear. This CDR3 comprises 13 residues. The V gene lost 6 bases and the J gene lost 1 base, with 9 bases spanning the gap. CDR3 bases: TGTGCCAGCAGCTCTAGGGCCCAAGAGACCCAGTACTTC. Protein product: CASSSRAQETQYF.